Sequencing of this T cell receptor beta chain was carried out in a study of vaccination effects on CD4 cells after COVID-19. The wider study: Post-vaccine sampling took place a median of 72 days after the second dose. Study observations and caveats: Only a few convalescent patients and no early post-infection timepoints featured in the study. Marked contraction was observed in infection-induced and vaccine-induced clones late after vaccination.

TCRdb's copy holds only in-frame clones and misses some; the assay was immunoSEQ multiplex PCR. The sample carries roughly 46,000 clones, 65% to 75% recorded once. CD4+ T cells specific for antigen were expanded with viral peptide pools by the ViraFEST assay before sequencing. Between days 9 and 10 of culture, CD4+ T cells were separated out. Vaccine administered to participants consisted of two doses of either BNT162b2 or mRNA-1273. The CDR3 spans 13 residues. The ends were cut back, 5 bases at V and 4 bases at J, with 11 bases in the middle. Of note for this clone: Its matching antigen is unknown.

The source of this sequence is a human donor who received a COVID-19 vaccine. This rearrangement joins TRBV12-3 or TRBV12-4 to TRBJ2-5; possibly TRBD2 for D (7 bases). Sequenced here: CD4+ T cells from PBMCs cultured with HCoV-OC43 spike peptides, sampled after COVID-19 vaccination. Subset here: HCoV-OC43 spike overlapping peptide pool stimulation. In DNA, the CDR3 is TGTGCCAGCAGTATAGGGGGGGGAGAGACCCAGTACTTC. Encoded protein: CASSIGGGETQYF.